This TCR beta chain comes out of a study of early T cells in non-severe SARS-CoV-2 infection. From the 5' RACE reads, TCRdb called clonotypes with MiXCR, one entry per CDR3 protein. The sample shows roughly 50,000 distinct CDR3 sequences, over 5% of them seen only once. In its sample, this clonotype was seen many times. The CDR3 runs to 15 residues. V trimming: 3 bases; J trimming: 0 bases; junction bases outside the gene matches: 5. The chain couples TRBV12-3 or TRBV12-4 to TRBJ2-7; the match to TRBD2 covers 7 bases. The receptor was derived from an adult who was a healthcare worker with PCR-confirmed SARS-CoV-2 infection or an uninfected control (not recorded which). Source material: whole blood. DNA of the CDR3: TGTGCCAGCAGTTTGGCGGGAGCGAGCTCCTACGAGCAGTACTTC. The encoded protein is CASSLAGASSYEQYF.